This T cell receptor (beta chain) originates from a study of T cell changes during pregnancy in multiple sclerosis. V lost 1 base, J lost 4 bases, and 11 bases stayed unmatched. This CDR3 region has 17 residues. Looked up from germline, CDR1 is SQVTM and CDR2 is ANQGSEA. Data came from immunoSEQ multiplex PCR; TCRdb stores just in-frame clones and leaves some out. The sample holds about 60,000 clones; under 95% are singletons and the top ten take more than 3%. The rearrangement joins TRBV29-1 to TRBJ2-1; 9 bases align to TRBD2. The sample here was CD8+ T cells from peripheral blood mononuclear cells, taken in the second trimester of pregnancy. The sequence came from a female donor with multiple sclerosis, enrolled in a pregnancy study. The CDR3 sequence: CSVEGGSSGASYNEQFF. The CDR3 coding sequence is TGCAGCGTTGAAGGAGGGTCTAGCGGGGCTTCGTACAATGAGCAGTTCTTC.